What follows describes a single T cell receptor (beta chain). Its antigen has not been determined. The input lacks base qualities; no much larger clone sits a single base away. Amplification of TCR beta CDR3 regions was carried out from RNA transcripts. The TCR CDR3 was subjected to a first round of RT-PCR using the HTBI primer set and the Qiagen OneStep RT-PCR kit. Libraries were constructed in a second round of multiplex PCR, after which size selection and purification were carried out. Paired-end sequencing of the libraries was performed with 100 bp reads on an Illumina HiSeq2000. The published analysis was carried out like this. SOAPnuke was used to process the raw data, throwing out any read that contained adapters or uncalled bases, had a mean Phred below 15, or lacked an exact constant-primer or identifier match. High-quality paired reads were merged with COPE v1.2.5, and unique nucleotide sequences were defined as clonotypes. MiTCR v1.1 was used to align clonotypes to the IMGT TRBV, TRBD and TRBJ reference segments. The analysis included only V-J combinations with a frequency above 0.0001, which together covered around 99% of the repertoires. The TCS score was defined as the ratio of F50 (clonal expansion) to E x V (chaos), calculated using BLOSUM62-based TCRdist between CDR3 peptides within each V-J. Welch's t-statistics and random forest reduced roughly 530 V-J features to fewer than 15, which were used in a naive Bayes classifier (R e1071). Thyroid-blood repertoire similarity was quantified with the Morisita-Horn index. TCRdb passed the public sequencing reads through fastp at Q25 and MiXCR, retaining productive beta sequences. Rows merge per CDR3 protein into single entries with the most common DNA and genes. What appears here as the V and J calls and clone size reflects TCRdb's work, not the paper's. The sample includes roughly 840,000 distinct CDR3 sequences, with about two fifths observed a single time. The leading ten clones occupy around 9.3% of the sample.

The source of the sample is a study of T cells in Graves' hyperthyroidism and ophthalmopathy (dated by TCRdb to about 2019). With respect to the entire study: Peripheral blood samples were taken at the time of initial diagnosis, prior to any treatment. TCR V-J signatures able to tell the groups apart were searched for in a discovery cohort of 95 to 100 patients, of whom over 40 had Graves' ophthalmopathy and around 56 had stable Graves' hyperthyroidism. Whether ophthalmopathy could be predicted prospectively was tested in an independent validation cohort made up of roughly 19 hyperthyroidism patients plus 17 patients who later progressed to ophthalmopathy. The approximately 90 discovery patients were randomly split 7:3 into training and test sets. In addition, the study compared T-cell repertoires in thyroid tissue and in blood from six Graves' hyperthyroidism patients. Following sampling, methimazole starting at 30 mg daily was given to hyperthyroidism patients, and high-dose intravenous methylprednisolone was given to ophthalmopathy patients. According to the paper, TCR Vbeta CDR3 sequencing was carried out on some 130 peripheral blood samples, which came from under 50 ophthalmopathy, around 75 hyperthyroidism and roughly 17 progressor patients.

From the cysteine up to the phenylalanine, the CDR3 has a length of 16 residues. CDR3 DNA is the only sequence kept; it has 48 bases, read in frame from the first base. Reading the germline V gene gives CDR1 SGHTA and CDR2 FQGNSA. V lost 2 bases and J lost 5 bases; the stretch between them is 19 bases long. Graves' hyperthyroidism was defined as stable when no progression to ophthalmopathy occurred over 18 months of follow-up. Hyperthyroidism patients were newly diagnosed, with disease duration under 2 months, and aged 18 to 65 years. The study excluded patients with uncontrolled infections, other autoimmune diseases, pregnancy or lactation. Diagnoses relied on clinical symptoms, serum thyroxine and TRAb, thyroid ultrasound and orbital computed tomography. PBMCs were separated from over 9 ml of fresh peripheral blood using Ficoll-Paque density gradient centrifugation. Total RNA was extracted with Trizol reagent, and quality was checked on an Agilent 2100 Bioanalyzer.

What the authors observed across the whole study: During validation, the model predicted progression to ophthalmopathy a median of about 6.5 months ahead of onset, with more than 55% sensitivity and almost 75% specificity. In cross-validation, a model built on a 13 V-J signature told ophthalmopathy apart from stable hyperthyroidism with approximately 90% sensitivity and roughly 81% specificity, and in testing the same model reached 80%/75%. Sample size was not statistically predetermined, and blinding of investigators to group allocation was not performed. Most expanded thyroid clonotypes (frequency above 0.001) were also found in blood, which suggests that blood repertoires may mirror thyroid immune responses.

The chain couples TRBV7-2 to TRBJ2-7, with the D gene possibly TRBD1 or TRBD2, each one fitting 7 bases. Sequences were obtained from blood. This sequence was found in a man younger than 30 with Graves' hyperthyroidism. The CDR3 amino acid sequence is: CASSLRGQREVNEQYF. The DNA sequence follows: TGTGCCAGCAGCTTAAGGGGACAGCGGGAAGTGAACGAGCAGTACTTC.